One and the same sample provided the 2 T cell receptor beta chains below, sequenced in a study of T cell responses to AZD1222 COVID-19 vaccine (dated by TCRdb to 2020 to 2023). The sample's time point, from its label and the paper: baseline before first vaccination. Library construction relied on the immunoSEQ multiplex PCR assay. The clones in this table, taken by TCRdb from immuneACCESS, are in-frame only. Not every clone is retained; where verified, under half of the shortfall comes from an unresolved V gene, and the cause of the rest is unknown. Here the sample has roughly 81,000 clones; 75% to 90% occur a single time. About 16% of the sample is held by the ten biggest clonotypes. The specimen was peripheral blood, collected on day 0 of AZD1222 vaccination. Receptors were obtained from an adult in good health.

This clone has more than one count but fewer than ten. V usage is TRBV7-8 and J usage is TRBJ1-1, with a possible D match to TRBD1 (5 bases). V lost 1 base and J 8 bases, leaving 14 bases between the germline ends. Germline V gene data show CDR1 as SGHVS and CDR2 as FQNEAQ. The CDR3 sequence is 14 residues long. In DNA, the CDR3 is TGTGCCAGCAGCTTAGAAATGGGACGGCGGGAAGCTTTCTTT. As protein: CASSLEMGRREAFF.

Ten or more counts support this clone. The chain links TRBV19 to TRBJ1-5; D might be TRBD1 (5 bases). This CDR3 contains 13 residues. V lost 5 bases and J lost 5, with 10 bases in between. Germline CDR1 reads LNHDA; CDR2 reads SQIVND (reference sequence). Here the CDR3 reads CASSGGRDQPQHF. CDR3 sequence (DNA): TGTGCCAGTAGTGGAGGCAGGGATCAGCCCCAGCATTTT.